The 19 T cell receptor beta chains given below trace back to one sample, sequenced in a study of T-cell reconstitution after alpha-beta-depleted transplantation in children. Preparation of the TCRbeta library used unique molecular identifiers. TCRdb reprocessed the PCR reads with MiXCR, giving one entry per CDR3 protein. The sample consists of about 110,000 distinct CDR3 sequences, about 9.4% of them appearing once. The source was PBMCs from the stem cell graft donor, collected from the stem cell graft. The origin of the receptors is a human donor who donated a stem cell graft to a child with acute lymphoblastic leukemia.

This clonotype has ten or more counts. V gene TRBV6-1 combines with J gene TRBJ1-2; D is uncertain. V lost 3 bases and J 5 bases, leaving 28 bases between the germline ends. The CDR3 contains 19 residues. The germline CDR1 and CDR2 sequences are MNHNS and SASEGT. The CDR3 loop reads CASSDLVTHARTPTYGYTF. The CDR3 nucleotides are TGTGCCAGCAGTGATTTGGTTACCCACGCCCGGACGCCTACTTATGGCTACACCTTC.

This clonotype was counted at least ten times. The junction departs from germline at one end; a sequencing error may be responsible. V is TRBV7-7 and J is TRBJ2-1, with TRBD2 identical over 9 bases. Germline CDR1 reads SSHAT; CDR2 reads FNYEAQ (reference sequence). This CDR3 comprises 15 residues. The CDR3 coding sequence is TGTGCTAGCAGCCATAGCGGGAGTCCCTACAATGAGCAGTTCTTC. Translation: CASSHSGSPYNEQFF.

The V gene is TRBV5-6, the J gene TRBJ2-5; tentatively, D is TRBD1 (7 bases). The germline V gene encodes CDR1 SGHDT and CDR2 YYEEEE. The CDR3 is made up of 15 amino acids. The V end lost 4 bases, the J end lost 0 bases, and 13 bases lay between the germline ends. The CDR3 nucleotides read TGTGCCAGCAGCGGCGGGGACAGCTACCAAGAGACCCAGTACTTC. Translating it yields CASSGGDSYQETQYF.

This clonotype was detected many times. The chain links TRBV3-1 to TRBJ2-3, with TRBD1 matching 7 bases. The V gene end was trimmed by 1 base and the J gene end by 6 bases; junction bases not matched to a gene: 4. Germline-derived CDR1 and CDR2 are LGHDT and YNNKEL (reference sequence). There are 14 residues in the CDR3. CDR3 coding DNA: TGTGCCAGCAGCCAAGGACAGGGATTGGATACGCAGTATTTT. Residues: CASSQGQGLDTQYF.

This clonotype was seen at least ten times. The rearrangement links TRBV4-3 to TRBJ1-4; D is undetermined. CDR1 and CDR2 (germline): LGHNA, YSLEER. V was clipped by 5 bases and J by 0 bases, with 13 bases between them. CDR3 length equals 16 residues. The CDR3 region is CASSSRGSATNEKLFF. The CDR3 region has the DNA TGCGCCAGCAGCTCCCGAGGCTCAGCAACTAATGAAAAACTGTTTTTT.

This clonotype has a handful of counts. This rearrangement joins TRBV29-1 to TRBJ2-1; TRBD2 matches 16 bases. The germline gives CDR1 SQVTM, CDR2 ANQGSEA. The CDR3 sequence is 17 residues long. The ends lost 4 bases at V and 3 bases at J; junction bases unmatched: 6. The CDR3 sequence is CSVGGTSGGGVYNEQFF. In DNA, the CDR3 is TGCAGCGTTGGAGGGACTAGCGGGGGGGGAGTCTACAATGAGCAGTTCTTC.

This clonotype was counted ten times or more. V and J are TRBV4-1 and TRBJ2-4; tentative D call: TRBD2 (5 bases). Germline assignment: CDR1 MGHRA and CDR2 YSYEKL. The V gene lost 1 base and the J gene lost 3 bases, with 7 bases spanning the gap. This CDR3 has 14 residues. Here the CDR3 reads CASSQVEGKNIQYF. The CDR3 DNA reads as TGCGCCAGCAGCCAAGTTGAGGGCAAAAACATTCAGTACTTC.

This clonotype has ten or more counts. V and J are TRBV7-2 and TRBJ1-2; perhaps TRBD1 as D (5 bases). V shed 8 bases and J shed 8 bases, with 24 bases lying between them. This CDR3 has 15 residues. Germline lookup yields CDR1 SGHTA and CDR2 FQGNSA. In DNA form, the CDR3 reads TGTGCCAGCTCCGAAGCGAGGGGAGGTGTGGGGGGCTACACCTTC. It specifies CASSEARGGVGGYTF. Combining the CDR3 with reference TRBV7-2 and TRBJ1-2 gives the whole variable domain GAGVSQSPSNKVTEKGKDVELRCDPISGHTALYWYRQSLGQGLEFLIYFQGNSAPDKSGLPSDRFSAERTGGSVSTLTIQRTQQEDSAVYLCASSEARGGVGGYTFGSGTRLTVV.

The sample holds many counts of this clonotype. V and J are TRBV6-2 or TRBV6-3 and TRBJ1-1, with TRBD1 identical over 10 bases. V lost 5 bases to trimming and J lost 1 base; unmatched junction nucleotides: 10. The CDR3 has 17 residues. The germline V gene encodes CDR1 MNHEY and CDR2 SVGEGT. The CDR3 sequence is CASSPPGQGNPNTEAFF. CDR3 DNA sequence: TGTGCCAGCAGTCCTCCGGGACAGGGGAATCCGAACACTGAAGCTTTCTTT.

This clonotype showed up many times. V is TRBV5-1 and J is TRBJ2-1; 8 bases line up with TRBD2. The CDR3 is 14 amino acids. Per the germline V gene, CDR1 is SGHRS and CDR2 is YFSETQ. V lost 5 bases and J lost 2; bases outside the gene matches: 3. CDR3: CASRDGGAYNEQFF. For the CDR3, the DNA is TGCGCCAGCAGGGACGGGGGGGCCTACAATGAGCAGTTCTTC.

There are many counts of this clonotype. CDR3 region: CASRVDTNTGELFF. The CDR3 DNA is TGTGCCAGTAGAGTCGACACGAACACCGGGGAGCTGTTTTTT. The chain has TRBV19 and TRBJ2-2; D is unclear. Trimming left V 6 bases short and J 0 bases short, with 8 bases between. The CDR3 is 14 residues long. The germline V gene has CDR1 LNHDA and CDR2 SQIVND (reference sequence).

This clonotype has a count of ten or more. This chain uses TRBV7-2 with TRBJ2-1; 9 bases map to TRBD2. CDR3 length equals 15 residues. Germline values: CDR1 SGHTA, CDR2 FQGNSA. The trim removed 3 bases at V and 7 bases at J, leaving 7 bases unmatched. As DNA, the CDR3 is TGTGCCAGCAGCTTCTCTTTAGCGGGGGAGAATGAGCAGTTCTTC. Translating it yields CASSFSLAGENEQFF.

This clonotype showed up many times. V gene TRBV20-1 combines with J gene TRBJ2-1, with unresolved D. Germline lookup yields CDR1 DFQATT and CDR2 SNEGSKA (reference sequence). This CDR3 comprises 14 residues. Trimming cost V 0 bases and J 8 bases, with 14 bases left between them. The CDR3 spells CSAREEGKYHEQFF. CDR3 sequence (DNA): TGCAGTGCTAGAGAGGAAGGAAAATATCATGAGCAGTTCTTC.

This clonotype was counted many times. The genes are TRBV9 and TRBJ2-1; possible D gene TRBD2, 6 bases. With 4 bases removed from V and 0 bases from J, the gap between germline ends came to 14 bases. Germline V gene data show CDR1 as SGDLS and CDR2 as YYNGEE. CDR3 length: 16 amino acids. CDR3 nucleotides: TGTGCCAGCAGCTTCGGAGGGGACCTCTCCTACAATGAGCAGTTCTTC. The encoded protein is CASSFGGDLSYNEQFF.

There are many counts of this clonotype. This chain connects TRBV7-6 to TRBJ2-6, with a weak D call TRBD1 (6 bases). The CDR3 is made up of 16 amino acids. V was cut by 0 bases and J by 4 bases, with 10 bases left in between. Germline CDR1 reads SGHVS; CDR2 reads FNYEAQ. CDR3 coding DNA: TGTGCCAGCAGCTTAGCCACAGGGACCGGGGCCAACGTCCTGACTTTC. This codes for CASSLATGTGANVLTF.

This clonotype was counted ten times or more. The chain links TRBV4-3 to TRBJ2-3, with D perhaps matching TRBD1 (6 bases). Germline values: CDR1 LGHNA, CDR2 YSLEER. The CDR3 sequence is 13 residues long. With 0 bases removed from V and 6 bases from J, the gap between germline ends came to 7 bases. For the CDR3, the DNA is TGCGCCAGCAGCCAAGATCAGGGGGATACGCAGTATTTT. This gives the protein CASSQDQGDTQYF.

This clonotype was recorded at least ten times. This sequence joins TRBV25-1 and TRBJ1-2; TRBD1 is a possible D gene (6 bases). The germline V and J ends were trimmed by 7 bases and 5 bases, with 14 bases remaining between them. Germline CDR1 and CDR2: MGHDK and SYGVNS. CDR3 length: 13 amino acids. For the CDR3, the DNA is TGTGCCAGCACCGAGGGGGGAGGGTATGGCTACACCTTC. Amino acid sequence: CASTEGGGYGYTF.

This clonotype was seen many times. The chain employs TRBV20-1 and TRBJ2-2, with D perhaps assigned TRBD1 or TRBD2 (6 bases each). CDR3 length: 15 residues. The germline V gene has CDR1 DFQATT and CDR2 SNEGSKA (reference sequence). The V end was cut by 6 bases, the J end by 1 base, with 15 bases between. CDR3 DNA: TGCAGTGCAATCGACAGGCGGGGGAACACCGGGGAGCTGTTTTTT. Its protein is CSAIDRRGNTGELFF.

This clonotype has at least ten counts. The J gene is TRBJ2-5, the V gene TRBV12-3 or TRBV12-4, with D possibly being TRBD2 (5 bases). Trimming took 5 bases from V and 5 from J, leaving 24 bases between them. The CDR3 covers 17 residues. CDR3 nucleotides: TGTGCCAGCAGTCCCCCCCCTGACTCTAAGCGGTGGGAGACCCAGTACTTC. The encoded protein is CASSPPPDSKRWETQYF.